Presented here are 32 T cell receptor beta chains from one specimen sequenced in a study of T cells in Graves' hyperthyroidism and ophthalmopathy. Authors of the study amplified TCR beta CDR3 regions from RNA transcripts. The HTBI primer set was used in a first-round RT-PCR of the TCR CDR3. MiXCR, run by TCRdb on the multiplex PCR reads, gives a single entry per CDR3 protein. Of around 530,000 distinct CDR3 sequences in the sample, 17% are singletons; the top ten hold about 16%. Sequencing input: blood. Receptors originate from a woman between 18 and 29 years old with Graves' ophthalmopathy.

This clonotype was detected many times. This chain links TRBV6-1 with TRBJ1-1; D gene ambiguous. Deletions cut 6 bases from V and 5 bases from J, with 16 bases between. Germline lookup yields CDR1 MNHNS and CDR2 SASEGT. The CDR3 totals 14 residues. The CDR3 DNA is TGTGCCAGCAGCCAATGGGCCCCCCAGACTGAAGCTTTCTTT. As protein: CASSQWAPQTEAFF.

V is TRBV5-1 and J is TRBJ2-7; no definite D call. The CDR3 consists of 16 residues. CDR1 and CDR2 from the germline V gene are SGHRS and YFSETQ. Deletions cut 6 bases from V and 4 bases from J, with 23 bases between. CDR3 nucleotides: TGCGCCAGCACCCCCATGGACGGCGATCGAGGTTACGAGCAGTACTTC. Protein: CASTPMDGDRGYEQYF.

This clonotype was seen a handful of times. Sequence at one end of the junction differs from germline and may be a read error. The V and J genes are TRBV18 and TRBJ2-7; 8 nucleotides agree with TRBD2. Per the germline V gene, CDR1 is KGHSH and CDR2 is LQKENI. This CDR3 spans 15 amino acids. The CDR3 spells CASSPRAGGAGEQYF. In DNA, the CDR3 is TGTGCCAGCTCGCCACGAGCCGGGGGGGCCGGAGAGCAGTACTTC.

This chain connects TRBV28 to TRBJ2-1; D not certain. Germline V gene data show CDR1 as MDHEN and CDR2 as SYDVKM. This CDR3 has 16 amino acids. Trimming took 5 bases from V and 2 from J, leaving 16 bases between them. CDR3 region: CASSPPTVGTYNEQFF. CDR3 DNA sequence: TGTGCCAGCAGTCCCCCCACGGTGGGCACCTACAATGAGCAGTTCTTC. The whole variable domain, filled in from reference TRBV28 and TRBJ2-1, reads DVKVTQSSRYLVKRTGEKVFLECVQDMDHENMFWYRQDPGLGLRLIYFSYDVKMKEKGDIPEGYSVSREKKERFSLILESASTNQTSMYLCASSPPTVGTYNEQFFGPGTRLTVL.

This clonotype was detected ten times or more. In nucleotides, the CDR3 is TGTGCCAGCAGCTTTGACAGGGGTGAAAAACTGTTTTTT. This encodes CASSFDRGEKLFF. The V gene is TRBV5-5, the J gene TRBJ1-4; 8 bases agree with TRBD1. Germline V CDR1 and CDR2: SGHKS, YYEKEE (reference sequence). J gave up 7 bases and V 2 bases, and 1 base lay outside the gene matches. This CDR3 is built from 13 residues.

V is TRBV5-1 and J is TRBJ2-1; 7 nucleotides align to TRBD2. The V gene end was trimmed by 1 base and the J gene end by 5 bases; junction bases not matched to a gene: 15. The CDR3 is 18 amino acids. Germline CDR1 reads SGHRS; CDR2 reads YFSETQ. The CDR3 sequence: CASSLTSESGTWNNEQFF. CDR3 coding DNA: TGCGCCAGCAGCTTGACCTCCGAAAGCGGGACTTGGAACAATGAGCAGTTCTTC.

This clonotype came up a few times. V usage is TRBV7-9 and J usage is TRBJ1-2; D remains ambiguous. This CDR3 spans 13 amino acids. The V gene's germline CDR1 is SEHNR and CDR2 FQNEAQ (reference sequence). V was clipped by 2 bases and J by 4 bases, with 8 bases between them. CDR3: CASSLSETYGYTF. CDR3 nucleotides: TGTGCCAGCAGCTTATCGGAGACCTATGGCTACACCTTC.

V and J are TRBV9 and TRBJ2-7; 7 bases map to TRBD2. J was trimmed by 0 bases and V by 4 bases; bases with no gene match: 7. Germline assignment: CDR1 SGDLS and CDR2 YYNGEE. This CDR3 is 15 amino acids long. CDR3 sequence reads: CASSPLADSSYEQYF. CDR3 nucleotide sequence: TGTGCCAGCAGCCCCCTAGCGGATAGCTCCTACGAGCAGTACTTC. The whole variable domain, remainder taken from reference TRBV9 and TRBJ2-7, is DSGVTQTPKHLITATGQRVTLRCSPRSGDLSVYWYQQSLDQGLQFLIQYYNGEERAKGNILERFSAQQFPDLHSELNLSSLELGDSALYFCASSPLADSSYEQYFGPGTRLTVT.

The genes are TRBV20-1 and TRBJ1-2; 11 positions agree with TRBD1. In germline, CDR1 is DFQATT, CDR2 SNEGSKA (reference sequence). The V and J ends lost 1 base and 4 bases, in that order; junction bases with no gene match: 5. The CDR3 sequence is 15 residues long. The DNA for the CDR3 is TGCAGTGCTAGAGTCCCCGGACAGGGGGCCTATGGCTACACCTTC. Translating it yields CSARVPGQGAYGYTF.

This clonotype was counted at least ten times. The chain is built from TRBV29-1 and TRBJ1-1; possibly TRBD1 for D (6 bases). Germline-derived CDR1 and CDR2 are SQVTM and ANQGSEA. This CDR3 region has 13 residues. With 5 bases removed from V and 2 bases from J, the gap between germline ends came to 12 bases. As DNA, the CDR3 is TGCAGCGTTTCCTGGACAGTTAACACTGAAGCTTTCTTT. Encoded protein: CSVSWTVNTEAFF.

The V and J genes are TRBV12-3 or TRBV12-4 and TRBJ2-1, with 9 bases lining up with TRBD2. Trimming took 5 bases from V and 8 from J; bases not matched to a gene: 4. This CDR3 has 13 amino acids. As DNA, the CDR3 is TGTGCCAGCAGTCCCGGGACTAGCTATGAGCAGTTCTTC. This translates into CASSPGTSYEQFF.

The chain has TRBV7-3 and TRBJ2-1; 7 positions match TRBD2. CDR1 and CDR2 (germline): SGHTA, FQGTGA. This CDR3 comprises 16 residues. J lost 9 bases, V lost 5 bases, and 16 bases had no gene match. CDR3 in amino acids: CASSQEGLAVVSEQFF. CDR3 DNA sequence: TGTGCCAGCAGCCAAGAGGGGCTAGCGGTAGTTTCTGAGCAGTTCTTC.

This chain uses TRBV2 with TRBJ2-2; 7 positions match TRBD2. Trimming removed 3 bases from V and 7 bases from J; junction bases left unmatched: 2. The V gene's germline CDR1 is SNHLY and CDR2 FYNNEI. The CDR3 extends over 13 amino acids. As DNA, the CDR3 is TGTGCCAGCAGTGAGCGGGGGTTCGGGGAGCTGTTTTTT. Protein product: CASSERGFGELFF.

This chain links TRBV4-3 with TRBJ1-5; D call uncertain. Germline CDR1 reads LGHNA; CDR2 reads YSLEER. CDR3 size: 15 residues. Deletions cut 1 base from V and 1 base from J, with 8 bases between. The CDR3 protein is CASSQVSGSNQPQHF. CDR3 bases: TGCGCCAGCAGCCAAGTATCAGGAAGCAATCAGCCCCAGCATTTT.

The gene calls are TRBV5-1 and TRBJ2-1; a weak D match, TRBD1 (6 bases). V was trimmed by 4 bases and J by 6 bases, leaving 26 bases between them. Germline V gives CDR1 SGHRS, CDR2 YFSETQ. This CDR3 has 18 residues. CDR3 DNA sequence: TGCGCCAGCAGCCACCCTTTTACACCCAATGGACAGATCAATGAGCAGTTCTTC. The encoded protein is CASSHPFTPNGQINEQFF.

In DNA, the CDR3 is TGCAGCGGTAGCGGGAGCGCCGGGGAGCTGTTTTTT. Translated: CSGSGSAGELFF. This rearrangement joins TRBV29-1 to TRBJ2-2; 9 positions agree with TRBD2. The length of the CDR3 is 12 residues. Looked up from germline, CDR1 is SQVTM and CDR2 is ANQGSEA. V was pared by 7 bases and J by 6 bases, with 3 bases of the junction left unmatched.

This clonotype was detected ten times or more. The chain employs TRBV12-3 or TRBV12-4 and TRBJ1-5; D not certain. V dropped 5 bases and J dropped 5 bases, with 13 bases sitting between them. CDR3 length: 14 amino acids. This CDR3 reads CASSGPRTYQPQHF. In DNA, the CDR3 is TGTGCCAGCAGTGGTCCCCGTACCTATCAGCCCCAGCATTTT.

This clonotype has a count of ten or more. The CDR3 protein is CASRGLAGDNEQFF. As DNA, the CDR3 is TGTGCCAGCAGAGGACTAGCGGGAGACAATGAGCAGTTCTTC. This chain uses TRBV28 with TRBJ2-1; TRBD2 matches 13 bases. The CDR3 runs 14 residues. The V gene's germline CDR1 is MDHEN and CDR2 SYDVKM. Germline trimming cut 6 bases from V and 5 bases from J; bases unmatched to any gene: 1.

Note on this clonotype: This may be a read error: a much more frequent sequence differs by one nucleotide. The CDR3 sequence: CSVVGGRAEVFF. The CDR3 coding sequence is TGCAGCGTTGTGGGGGGAAGGGCTGAAGTTTTCTTT. The chain combines TRBV29-1 with TRBJ1-1, with TRBD1 as a possible D gene (5 bases). Germline lookup yields CDR1 SQVTM and CDR2 ANQGSEA. The CDR3 spans 12 residues.

This clonotype was seen a few times. This may be a read error, as it is one base from a much larger clone. The CDR3, as DNA: TGTGCCAGCTCACCAAACCAGATGAACACTGAAGCTTCCTTT. The encoded protein is CASSPNQMNTEASF. The J gene is TRBJ1-1, the V gene TRBV18; no definite D call. The germline V gene encodes CDR1 KGHSH and CDR2 LQKENI. This CDR3 contains 14 residues.

This chain uses TRBV3-1 with TRBJ1-2; the D gene is possibly TRBD1 (6 bases). This CDR3 has 15 amino acids. Germline loops: CDR1 LGHDT, CDR2 YNNKEL (reference sequence). V lost 4 bases and J 4 bases, leaving 16 bases between the germline ends. CDR3 nucleotide sequence: TGTGCCAGCAGCCCCCTAGCAGGGGCCGGCTATGGCTACACCTTC. Translated, it gives CASSPLAGAGYGYTF.

The sample holds one count of this clonotype. The chain's CDR3 is CASKGHRQGNSGNTIYF. DNA for the CDR3: TGTGCCAGTAAGGGGCATCGACAGGGAAACTCTGGAAACACCATATATTTT. The chain combines TRBV19 with TRBJ1-3, with 7 nucleotides matching TRBD1. This CDR3 contains 17 residues. V was clipped by 7 bases and J by 0 bases; unmatched bases: 12. CDR1 and CDR2 from the germline V gene are LNHDA and SQIVND (reference sequence).

This clonotype appeared many times. The V call is TRBV30, the J call TRBJ2-5; the D gene is possibly TRBD1 (5 bases). The CDR3 extends over 12 amino acids. CDR1 and CDR2 (germline): GTSNPN, SVGIG (reference sequence). V lost 2 bases, J lost 6 bases, and 10 bases lay in between. The CDR3 DNA follows: TGTGCCTGGAGTTCAGGGATAAAGACCCAGTACTTC. It is translated as CAWSSGIKTQYF.

This chain uses TRBV24-1 with TRBJ1-2, with no clear D. Germline lookup yields CDR1 KGHDR and CDR2 SFDVKD. The V gene lost 2 bases and the J gene lost 3 bases, with 15 bases spanning the gap. The CDR3 contains 16 residues. The CDR3 region has the DNA TGTGCCACCAGTGATTCACAGAGATCTCGGGACTATGGCTACACCTTC. It translates to CATSDSQRSRDYGYTF.

This clonotype has more than one count but fewer than ten. The chain is built from TRBV11-3 and TRBJ1-1; the D is unclear. The V gene lost 6 bases and the J gene lost 5 bases, with 19 bases spanning the gap. Germline assignment: CDR1 SGHNT and CDR2 YENEEA. This CDR3 region has 15 residues. In nucleotides, the CDR3 is TGTGCCAGCAGTTCCCGGGGTCGGCGCGGGACTGAAGCTTTCTTT. This codes for CASSSRGRRGTEAFF.

This clonotype was detected only a few times. The DNA of the CDR3 is TGCGCCAGCAGCTGGGGGGCCCCAGATACGCAGTATTTT. As protein: CASSWGAPDTQYF. V usage is TRBV5-1 and J usage is TRBJ2-3; D might be TRBD1 or TRBD2, each matching 6 bases. The CDR3 covers 13 residues. The V gene's germline CDR1 is SGHRS and CDR2 YFSETQ. The V and J ends lost 3 bases and 4 bases respectively, with 9 bases between them. The whole variable domain, filled in from reference TRBV5-1 and TRBJ2-3, reads KAGVTQTPRYLIKTRGQQVTLSCSPISGHRSVSWYQQTPGQGLQFLFEYFSETQRNKGNFPGRFSGRQFSNSRSEMNVSTLELGDSALYLCASSWGAPDTQYFGPGTRLTVL.

This clonotype came up many times. The gene calls are TRBV7-2 and TRBJ1-5; D gene unclear. Germline CDR1 reads SGHTA; CDR2 reads FQGNSA. V lost 1 base and J 0 bases, leaving 10 bases between the germline ends. The CDR3 consists of 16 residues. CDR3 coding DNA: TGTGCCAGCAGCTTAGTAAGCACCGATAGCAATCAGCCCCAGCATTTT. As protein: CASSLVSTDSNQPQHF.

The chain joins TRBV30 to TRBJ2-7; no definite D call. V lost 3 bases and J 6 bases, leaving 15 bases between the germline ends. The CDR3 totals 13 residues. CDR1 and CDR2 (germline): GTSNPN, SVGIG (reference sequence). CDR3 DNA sequence: TGTGCCTGGAGGGCTACATCGGATGGCGAGCAGTACTTC. It translates to CAWRATSDGEQYF.

A few counts support this clonotype. V gene TRBV2 combines with J gene TRBJ2-7; D perhaps matches TRBD2 (5 bases). V was clipped by 4 bases and J by 0 bases, with 13 bases between them. The CDR3 runs 15 residues. The germline CDR1 and CDR2 sequences are SNHLY and FYNNEI. This CDR3 is CASSGTGDYSYEQYF. The CDR3 coding sequence is TGTGCCAGCAGTGGAACGGGTGACTACTCCTACGAGCAGTACTTC.

This clonotype was seen repeatedly, ten times or more. The chain has TRBV12-3 or TRBV12-4 and TRBJ2-1; D is possibly TRBD1 or TRBD2 (5 bases each). Trimming cost V 5 bases and J 5 bases, with 16 bases left between them. The CDR3 is 15 residues long. The CDR3 bases are TGTGCCAGCAGTCTCGCCGGGACCGAGAACAATGAGCAGTTCTTC. Translated, it gives CASSLAGTENNEQFF.

The chain carries TRBV5-1 and TRBJ2-7, with TRBD2 identical over 13 bases. This CDR3 has 18 residues. The V segment lost 4 bases and the J segment 2 bases; nucleotides outside the gene matches: 12. The germline gives CDR1 SGHRS, CDR2 YFSETQ. In nucleotides, the CDR3 is TGCGCCAGCAGCGTGGGACTAGCGGGATCTGAGCTCCCCTACGAGCAGTACTTC. Protein product: CASSVGLAGSELPYEQYF. Complete variable domain (other parts from reference TRBV5-1 and TRBJ2-7): KAGVTQTPRYLIKTRGQQVTLSCSPISGHRSVSWYQQTPGQGLQFLFEYFSETQRNKGNFPGRFSGRQFSNSRSEMNVSTLELGDSALYLCASSVGLAGSELPYEQYFGPGTRLTVT.

The sample holds many counts of this clonotype. The V gene is TRBV20-1, the J gene TRBJ2-3; a possible D gene is TRBD2 (5 bases). Trimming removed 1 base at V and 6 bases at J, with 8 bases between. CDR1 and CDR2 from the germline V gene are DFQATT and SNEGSKA (reference sequence). CDR3 size: 12 residues. CDR3 loop: CSARGTFDTQYF. The CDR3 DNA reads as TGCAGTGCTAGAGGGACTTTTGATACGCAGTATTTT.